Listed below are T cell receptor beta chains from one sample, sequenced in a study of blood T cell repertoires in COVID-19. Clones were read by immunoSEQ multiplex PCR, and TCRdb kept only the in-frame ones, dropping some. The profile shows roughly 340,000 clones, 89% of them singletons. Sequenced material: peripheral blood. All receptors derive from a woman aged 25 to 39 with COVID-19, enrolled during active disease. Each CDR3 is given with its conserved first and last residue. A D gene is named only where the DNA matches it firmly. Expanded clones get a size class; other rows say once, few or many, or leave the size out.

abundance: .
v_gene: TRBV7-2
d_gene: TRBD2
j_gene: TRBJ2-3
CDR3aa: CASSRRGTSGTQYF
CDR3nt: TGTGCCAGCAGCCGGCGCGGAACTAGCGGGACGCAGTATTTT

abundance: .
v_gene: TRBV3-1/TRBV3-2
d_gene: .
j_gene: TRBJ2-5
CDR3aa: CASSAPGIWRETQYF
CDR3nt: TGTGCCAGCAGCGCCCCAGGGATTTGGAGAGAGACCCAGTACTTC

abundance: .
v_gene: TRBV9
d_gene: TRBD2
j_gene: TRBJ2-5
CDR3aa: CASSVAGGRASETQYF
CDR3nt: TGTGCCAGCAGCGTAGCTGGCGGGAGGGCCTCGGAGACCCAGTACTTC

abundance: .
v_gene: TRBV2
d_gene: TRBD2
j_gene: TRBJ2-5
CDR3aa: CASSESAGGPETQYF
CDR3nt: TGTGCCAGCAGTGAATCAGCGGGAGGGCCGGAGACCCAGTACTTC

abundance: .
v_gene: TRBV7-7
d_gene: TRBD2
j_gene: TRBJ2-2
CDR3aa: CASRPASGGAGELFF
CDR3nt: TGTGCTAGCAGGCCAGCTAGCGGGGGGGCCGGGGAGCTGTTTTTT

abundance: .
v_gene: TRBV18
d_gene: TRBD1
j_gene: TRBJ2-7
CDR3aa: CASSLPGQGYEQYF
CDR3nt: TGTGCCAGCTCACTTCCGGGACAGGGCTACGAGCAGTACTTC

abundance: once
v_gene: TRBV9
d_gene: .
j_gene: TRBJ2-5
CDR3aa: CASSVGGEPFETQYF
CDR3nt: TGTGCCAGCAGCGTAGGGGGGGAACCCTTCGAGACCCAGTACTTC

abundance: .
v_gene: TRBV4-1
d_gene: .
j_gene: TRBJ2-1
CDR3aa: CASSPLGGRHNEQFF
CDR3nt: TGCGCCAGCAGCCCCCTGGGGGGTAGACACAATGAGCAGTTCTTC

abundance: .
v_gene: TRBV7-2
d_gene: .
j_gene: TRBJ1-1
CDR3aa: CASSLEAGNTEAFF
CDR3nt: TGTGCCAGCAGCTTAGAAGCAGGGAACACTGAAGCTTTCTTT

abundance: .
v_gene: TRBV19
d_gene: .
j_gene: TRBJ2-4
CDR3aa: CASSYGGNIQYF
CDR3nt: TGTGCCAGTAGTTACGGGGGAAACATTCAGTACTTC

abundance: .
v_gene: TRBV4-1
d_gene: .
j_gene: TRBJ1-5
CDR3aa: CASSQDTYRRGNQPQHF
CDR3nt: TGCGCCAGCAGCCAAGATACTTACCGGCGGGGCAATCAGCCCCAGCATTTT

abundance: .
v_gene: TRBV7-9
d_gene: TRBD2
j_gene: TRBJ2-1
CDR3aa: CASSPSGRPNNEQFF
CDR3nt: TGTGCCAGCAGCCCTAGCGGGAGACCTAACAATGAGCAGTTCTTC